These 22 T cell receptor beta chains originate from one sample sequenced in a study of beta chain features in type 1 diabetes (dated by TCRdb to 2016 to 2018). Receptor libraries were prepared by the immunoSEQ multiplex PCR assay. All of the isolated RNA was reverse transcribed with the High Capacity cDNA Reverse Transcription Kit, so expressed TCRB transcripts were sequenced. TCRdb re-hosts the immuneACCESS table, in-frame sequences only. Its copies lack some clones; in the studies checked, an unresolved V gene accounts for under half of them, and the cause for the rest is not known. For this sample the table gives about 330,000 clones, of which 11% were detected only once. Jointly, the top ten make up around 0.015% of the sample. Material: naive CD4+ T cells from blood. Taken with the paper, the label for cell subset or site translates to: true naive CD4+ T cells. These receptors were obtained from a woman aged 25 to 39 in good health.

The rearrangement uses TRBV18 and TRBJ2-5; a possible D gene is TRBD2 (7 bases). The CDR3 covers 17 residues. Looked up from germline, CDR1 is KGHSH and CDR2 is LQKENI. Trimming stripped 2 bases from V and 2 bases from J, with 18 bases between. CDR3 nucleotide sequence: TGTGCCAGCTCACCAAGGACAGCCCTGGGAGGGCAAGAGACCCAGTACTTC. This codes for CASSPRTALGGQETQYF. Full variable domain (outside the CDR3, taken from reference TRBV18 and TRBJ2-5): NAGVMQNPRHLVRRRGQEARLRCSPMKGHSHVYWYRQLPEEGLKFMVYLQKENIIDESGMPKERFSAEFPKEGPSILRIQQVVRGDSAAYFCASSPRTALGGQETQYFGPGTRLLVL.

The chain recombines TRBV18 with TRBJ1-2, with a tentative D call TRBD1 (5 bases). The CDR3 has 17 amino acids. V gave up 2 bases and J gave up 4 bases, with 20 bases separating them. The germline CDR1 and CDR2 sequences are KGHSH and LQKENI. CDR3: CASSPIPPKGALYGYTF. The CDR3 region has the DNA TGTGCCAGCTCACCAATCCCCCCTAAAGGGGCACTCTATGGCTACACCTTC.

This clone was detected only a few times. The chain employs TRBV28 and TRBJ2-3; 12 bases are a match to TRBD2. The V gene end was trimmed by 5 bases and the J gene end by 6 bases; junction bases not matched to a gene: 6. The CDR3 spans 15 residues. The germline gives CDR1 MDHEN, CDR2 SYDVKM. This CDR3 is CASSTPSGRADTQYF. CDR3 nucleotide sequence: TGTGCCAGCAGTACGCCTAGCGGGAGGGCCGATACGCAGTATTTT.

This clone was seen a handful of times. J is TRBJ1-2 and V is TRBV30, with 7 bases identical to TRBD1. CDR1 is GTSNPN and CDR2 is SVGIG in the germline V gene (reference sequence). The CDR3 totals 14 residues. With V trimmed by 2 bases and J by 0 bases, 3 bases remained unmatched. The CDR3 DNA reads TGTGCCTGGAGTAGGGACAGAGCTAACTATGGCTACACCTTC. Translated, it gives CAWSRDRANYGYTF.

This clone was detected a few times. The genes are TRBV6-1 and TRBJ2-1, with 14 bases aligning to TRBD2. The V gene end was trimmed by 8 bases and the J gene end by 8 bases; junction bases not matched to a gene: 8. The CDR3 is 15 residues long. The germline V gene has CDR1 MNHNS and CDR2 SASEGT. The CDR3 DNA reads TGTGCCAGCGGGACTAGCGGGAGAATTCGCCATGAGCAGTTCTTC. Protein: CASGTSGRIRHEQFF.

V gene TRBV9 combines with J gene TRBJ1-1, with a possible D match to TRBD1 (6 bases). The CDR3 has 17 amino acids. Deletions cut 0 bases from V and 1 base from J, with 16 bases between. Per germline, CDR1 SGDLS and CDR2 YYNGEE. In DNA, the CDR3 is TGTGCCAGCAGCGTAGATCAGACCGGCAGGGGGAACACTGAAGCTTTCTTT. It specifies CASSVDQTGRGNTEAFF.

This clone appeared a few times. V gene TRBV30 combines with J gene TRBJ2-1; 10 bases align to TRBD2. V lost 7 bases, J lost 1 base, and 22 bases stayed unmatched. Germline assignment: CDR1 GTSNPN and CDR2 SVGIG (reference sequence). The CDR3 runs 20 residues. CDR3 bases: TGTGCCTCTCCCCTAGGCGGCAGGGGGGTAGCGGGAGGATCCTACAATGAGCAGTTCTTC. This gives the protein CASPLGGRGVAGGSYNEQFF. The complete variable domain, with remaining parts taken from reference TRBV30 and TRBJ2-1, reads SQTIHQWPATLVQPVGSPLSLECTVEGTSNPNLYWYRQAAGRGLQLLFYSVGIGQISSEVPQNLSASRPQDRQFILSSKKLLLSDSGFYLCASPLGGRGVAGGSYNEQFFGPGTRLTVL.

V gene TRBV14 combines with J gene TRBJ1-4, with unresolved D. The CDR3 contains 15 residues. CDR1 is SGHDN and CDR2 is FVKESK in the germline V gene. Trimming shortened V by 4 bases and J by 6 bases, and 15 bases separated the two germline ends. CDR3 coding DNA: TGTGCCAGCAGCCCCCGGACCGGAGGGTATGAAAAACTGTTTTTT. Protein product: CASSPRTGGYEKLFF.

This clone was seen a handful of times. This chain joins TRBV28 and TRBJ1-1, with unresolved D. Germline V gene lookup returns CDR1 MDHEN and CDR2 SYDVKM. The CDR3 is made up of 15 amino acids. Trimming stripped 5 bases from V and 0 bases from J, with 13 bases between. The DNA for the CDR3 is TGTGCCAGCAGTCCCCCAGCGGGGATGAACACTGAAGCTTTCTTT. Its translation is CASSPPAGMNTEAFF. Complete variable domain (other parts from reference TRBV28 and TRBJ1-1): DVKVTQSSRYLVKRTGEKVFLECVQDMDHENMFWYRQDPGLGLRLIYFSYDVKMKEKGDIPEGYSVSREKKERFSLILESASTNQTSMYLCASSPPAGMNTEAFFGQGTRLTVV.

The CDR3 sequence is CASSVHTGYNEQFF. CDR3 coding DNA: TGTGCCAGCAGTGTCCACACAGGGTACAATGAGCAGTTCTTC. The chain combines TRBV27 with TRBJ2-1; D might be TRBD1 (6 bases). The CDR3 covers 14 residues. Trimming removed 5 bases from V and 4 bases from J, with 12 bases in between. The V gene's germline CDR1 is MNHEY and CDR2 SMNVEV (reference sequence).

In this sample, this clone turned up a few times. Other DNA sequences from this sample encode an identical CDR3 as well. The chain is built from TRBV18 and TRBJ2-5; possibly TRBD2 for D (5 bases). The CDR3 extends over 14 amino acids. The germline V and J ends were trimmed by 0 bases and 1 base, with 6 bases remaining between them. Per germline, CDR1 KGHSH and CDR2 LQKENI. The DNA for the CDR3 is TGTGCCAGCTCACCACCCGGGGTCCAAGAGACCCAGTACTTC. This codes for CASSPPGVQETQYF.

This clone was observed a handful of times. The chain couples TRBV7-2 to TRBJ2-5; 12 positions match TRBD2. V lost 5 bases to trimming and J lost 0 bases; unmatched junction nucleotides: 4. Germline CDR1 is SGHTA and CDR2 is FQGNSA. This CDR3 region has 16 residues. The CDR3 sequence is CASSPSGGGYQETQYF. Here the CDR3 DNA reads TGTGCCAGCAGCCCTAGCGGGGGGGGGTACCAAGAGACCCAGTACTTC.

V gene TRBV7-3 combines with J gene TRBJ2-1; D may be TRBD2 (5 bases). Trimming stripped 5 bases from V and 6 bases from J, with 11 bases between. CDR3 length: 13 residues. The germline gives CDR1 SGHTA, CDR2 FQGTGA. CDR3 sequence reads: CASSLTRSNEQFF. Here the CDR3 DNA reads TGTGCCAGCAGCCTCACTAGAAGCAATGAGCAGTTCTTC.

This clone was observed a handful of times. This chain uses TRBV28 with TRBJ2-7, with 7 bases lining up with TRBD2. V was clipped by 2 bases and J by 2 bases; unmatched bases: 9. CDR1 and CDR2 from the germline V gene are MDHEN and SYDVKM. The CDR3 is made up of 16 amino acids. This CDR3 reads CASSLTSSGIPYEQYF. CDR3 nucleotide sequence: TGTGCCAGCAGTTTAACTTCTAGCGGAATCCCCTACGAGCAGTACTTC.

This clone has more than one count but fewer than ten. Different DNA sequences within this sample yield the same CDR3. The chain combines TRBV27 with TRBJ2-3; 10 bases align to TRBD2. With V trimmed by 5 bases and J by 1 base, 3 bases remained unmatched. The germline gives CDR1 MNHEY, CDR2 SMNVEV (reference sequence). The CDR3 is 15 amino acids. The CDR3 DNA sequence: TGTGCCAGCAGTAGAGGACTAGCGGGCACAGATACGCAGTATTTT. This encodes CASSRGLAGTDTQYF.

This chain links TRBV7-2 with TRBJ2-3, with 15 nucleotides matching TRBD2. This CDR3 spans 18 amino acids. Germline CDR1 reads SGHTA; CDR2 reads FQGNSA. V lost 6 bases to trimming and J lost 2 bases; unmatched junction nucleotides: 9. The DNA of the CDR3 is TGTGCCAGCAGACCTCCTGGACTAGCGGGAGGGGCCACAGATACGCAGTATTTT. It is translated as CASRPPGLAGGATDTQYF.

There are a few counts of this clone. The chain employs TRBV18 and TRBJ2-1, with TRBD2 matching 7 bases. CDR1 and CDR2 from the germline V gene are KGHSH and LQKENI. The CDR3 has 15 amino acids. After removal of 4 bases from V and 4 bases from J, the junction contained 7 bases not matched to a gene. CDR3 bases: TGTGCCAGCTCACAATCTAGCGGTAGTTACAATGAGCAGTTCTTC. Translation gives CASSQSSGSYNEQFF.

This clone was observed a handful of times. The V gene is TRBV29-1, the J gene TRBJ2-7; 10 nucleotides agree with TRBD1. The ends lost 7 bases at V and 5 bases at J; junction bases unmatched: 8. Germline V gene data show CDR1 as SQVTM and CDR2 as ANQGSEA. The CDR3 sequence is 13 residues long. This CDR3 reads CSGGQGSRDEQYF. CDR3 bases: TGCAGCGGGGGACAGGGGAGCCGCGACGAGCAGTACTTC.

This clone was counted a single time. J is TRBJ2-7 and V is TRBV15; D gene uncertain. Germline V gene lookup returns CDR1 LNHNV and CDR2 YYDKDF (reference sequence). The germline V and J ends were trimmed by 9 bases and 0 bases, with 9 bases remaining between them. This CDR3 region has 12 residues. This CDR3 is CATMGSSYEQYF. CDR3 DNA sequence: TGTGCCACTATGGGCAGCTCCTACGAGCAGTACTTC.

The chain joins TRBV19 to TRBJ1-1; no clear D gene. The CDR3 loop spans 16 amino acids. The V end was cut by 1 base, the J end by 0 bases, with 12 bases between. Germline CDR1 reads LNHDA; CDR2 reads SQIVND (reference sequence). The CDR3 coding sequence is TGTGCCAGTAGTATAGGCACAGTTTCCATGAACACTGAAGCTTTCTTT. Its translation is CASSIGTVSMNTEAFF. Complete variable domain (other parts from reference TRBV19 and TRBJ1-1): DGGITQSPKYLFRKEGQNVTLSCEQNLNHDAMYWYRQDPGQGLRLIYYSQIVNDFQKGDIAEGYSVSREKKESFPLTVTSAQKNPTAFYLCASSIGTVSMNTEAFFGQGTRLTVV.

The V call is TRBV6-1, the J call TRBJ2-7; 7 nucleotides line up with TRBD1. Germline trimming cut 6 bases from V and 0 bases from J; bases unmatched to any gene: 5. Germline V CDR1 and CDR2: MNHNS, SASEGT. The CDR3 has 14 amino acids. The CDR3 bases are TGTGCCAGCAGGAAGTCAGGGGGCTCCTACGAGCAGTACTTC. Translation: CASRKSGGSYEQYF.

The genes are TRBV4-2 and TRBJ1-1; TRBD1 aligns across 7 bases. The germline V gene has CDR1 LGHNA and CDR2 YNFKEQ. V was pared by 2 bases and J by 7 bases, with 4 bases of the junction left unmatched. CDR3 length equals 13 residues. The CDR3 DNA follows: TGTGCCAGCAGCCAAATGACAGGGTTTGAAGCTTTCTTT. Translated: CASSQMTGFEAFF.